This T cell receptor (beta chain) is drawn from a study of cytomegalovirus exposure and HLA in healthy donors (dated by TCRdb to about 2017). Some background on the complete study: According to a later analysis, the 120 or so validation repertoires were produced on the same platform as the roughly 700 repertoires of the first cohort. The study was designed to test whether signatures of past pathogen exposure could be identified by cataloging public T cell receptors. High-throughput TCR immunosequencing, statistical association of individual TCRs with disease status, and machine learning were combined to predict cytomegalovirus infection status. Along with the approximately 620-subject first cohort, a separate validation cohort of 120 different subjects was used.

Donors formed part of the validation cohort, which comprised 120 subjects and was distinct from the first cohort of 666 subjects. As to this clone: Its antigen remains unidentified. It has no much larger one-base neighbor in the sample; base qualities were not kept.

The junction carries 5 bases between V and J, which are trimmed by 3 bases and 3 bases respectively. From cysteine to phenylalanine, the CDR3 is 12 amino acids long. The only DNA kept is the CDR3, 36 bases in frame from the first base. Reading the germline V gene gives CDR1 ENHRY and CDR2 SYGVKD. Broad study findings and their caveats: It was suggested by the authors that the approach could potentially be generalized to other disease states and immunological phenotypes. A later analysis found that TCRs clustered in the first cohort also tended to co-occur in the 100 to 150 validation repertoires, with approximately 93% of cluster scores above 0. In both the original and validation cohorts, the classifier was reported to diagnose cytomegalovirus status with high specificity and sensitivity. Most TCR sequences were observed very rarely across donors, whereas some public TCRs were present in many individuals. The study gave a list of about 150 TCR beta chains associated with cytomegalovirus. Three of the identified cytomegalovirus-associated TCR beta chains were confirmed in vitro to be specific for cytomegalovirus antigens. A later analysis had no HLA typing for the validation cohort, so co-occurrence there was scored across all 130 or so repertoires.

Library preparation was by the immunoSEQ multiplex PCR assay. The source study handled its data this way. A statistical classification framework was developed to diagnose cytomegalovirus status using the catalog of TCR beta chain sequences. The table was pulled from immuneACCESS by TCRdb, which kept in-frame rearrangements only. Such tables lose some clones; where checked, under half of the loss comes from unresolved V genes, and the rest has no known cause. The DNA gave D and trimming, while V, J and clone size come from that table. For this sample there are over 200,000 clones; roughly 84% appear just once. Together, the top ten hold more than 12% of the sample.

The rearranged chain carries TRBV10-3 and TRBJ1-1, with an unclear D gene assignment. This sequence originates from a woman under 40 in good health and CMV-seropositive. The sample taken for sequencing was PBMCs. The DNA reads TGTGCCATCAGTGATCTCGACACTGAAGCTTTCTTT. It is translated as CAISDLDTEAFF.